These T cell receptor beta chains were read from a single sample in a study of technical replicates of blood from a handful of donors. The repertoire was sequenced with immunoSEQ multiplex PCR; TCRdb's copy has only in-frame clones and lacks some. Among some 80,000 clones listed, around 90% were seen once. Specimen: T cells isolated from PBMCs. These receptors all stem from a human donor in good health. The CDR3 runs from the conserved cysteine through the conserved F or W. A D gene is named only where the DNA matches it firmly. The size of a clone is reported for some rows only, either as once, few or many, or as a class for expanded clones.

CDR3 DNA: TGTGCCAGCAGTGAGGGGGGTCCCTACAATGAGCAGTTCTTC
CDR3 protein: CASSEGGPYNEQFF
V gene: TRBV25-1
clone size: NA
J gene: TRBJ2-1
CDR3 length: 14
D gene: NA

CDR3 DNA: TGTGCCAGCAGTCCTCCGAGAGGGATGGGTACGCAGTATTTT
CDR3 protein: CASSPPRGMGTQYF
V gene: TRBV25-1
clone size: few
J gene: TRBJ2-3
CDR3 length: 14
D gene: NA

CDR3 DNA: TGTGCCAGCAGCAATTGGGCGAATTTT
CDR3 protein: CASSNWANF
V gene: TRBV5-8
clone size: NA
J gene: TRBJ1-1
CDR3 length: 9
D gene: NA

CDR3 DNA: TGTGCCAGCAGATCTCTAGCGTTTGGCACCGGGGAGCTGTTTTTT
CDR3 protein: CASRSLAFGTGELFF
V gene: TRBV6-5
clone size: NA
J gene: TRBJ2-2
CDR3 length: 15
D gene: NA

CDR3 DNA: TGTGCCAGCGGACTACAGGAACTTCACACCTATGGCTACACCTTC
CDR3 protein: CASGLQELHTYGYTF
V gene: TRBV6-5
clone size: NA
J gene: TRBJ1-2
CDR3 length: 15
D gene: NA

CDR3 DNA: TGTGCCTGGGATGGTGGGGGGGCGGAGGGCTATGGCTACACCTTC
CDR3 protein: CAWDGGGAEGYGYTF
V gene: TRBV30
clone size: NA
J gene: TRBJ1-2
CDR3 length: 15
D gene: NA

CDR3 DNA: TGTGCCAGCAGGCCGGGACTCCAAGTCAGCGAGCAGTACTTC
CDR3 protein: CASRPGLQVSEQYF
V gene: TRBV2
clone size: NA
J gene: TRBJ2-7
CDR3 length: 14
D gene: NA

CDR3 DNA: TGTGCCAGCAGCGCCACTATGAACACTGAAGCTTTCTTT
CDR3 protein: CASSATMNTEAFF
V gene: TRBV9
clone size: NA
J gene: TRBJ1-1
CDR3 length: 13
D gene: NA

CDR3 DNA: TGTGCCAGCAGCTTAGCCCCCTTAGCGGGAGTTAATAAGCAGTACTTC
CDR3 protein: CASSLAPLAGVNKQYF
V gene: TRBV7-9
clone size: NA
J gene: TRBJ2-7
CDR3 length: 16
D gene: TRBD2

CDR3 DNA: TGTGCCAGCAGCTCCCAACTTAACACTGAAGCTTTCTTT
CDR3 protein: CASSSQLNTEAFF
V gene: TRBV11-2
clone size: NA
J gene: TRBJ1-1
CDR3 length: 13
D gene: NA

CDR3 DNA: TGTGCCAGCAGCCCTACAGGGGGTTCACGGGAGACCCAGTACTTC
CDR3 protein: CASSPTGGSRETQYF
V gene: TRBV7-6
clone size: NA
J gene: TRBJ2-5
CDR3 length: 15
D gene: TRBD1

CDR3 DNA: TGCGCCAGCAGCCTCGAGTCGCGGGACTACGAGCAGTACTTC
CDR3 protein: CASSLESRDYEQYF
V gene: TRBV4-3
clone size: NA
J gene: TRBJ2-7
CDR3 length: 14
D gene: NA

CDR3 DNA: TGCAGCGTTGACTTGGGACAGGGTGAGAGACTGTTTTTT
CDR3 protein: CSVDLGQGERLFF
V gene: TRBV29-1
clone size: NA
J gene: TRBJ1-4
CDR3 length: 13
D gene: TRBD1

CDR3 DNA: TGTGCCAGCAGCTACGGGGGACAGAGACTCAATGAGCAGTTCTTC
CDR3 protein: CASSYGGQRLNEQFF
V gene: TRBV7-2
clone size: NA
J gene: TRBJ2-1
CDR3 length: 15
D gene: NA

CDR3 DNA: TGTGCCAGCAGTTCAACTTTAGATACGCAGTATTTT
CDR3 protein: CASSSTLDTQYF
V gene: TRBV6-5
clone size: NA
J gene: TRBJ2-3
CDR3 length: 12
D gene: NA

CDR3 DNA: TGTGCCAGCAGCCGTAGGGAGGGTCCAGGGGCCAACGTCCTGACTTTC
CDR3 protein: CASSRREGPGANVLTF
V gene: TRBV9
clone size: NA
J gene: TRBJ2-6
CDR3 length: 16
D gene: TRBD2

CDR3 DNA: TGTGCCAGCAGTGAAATCCCTACAGGGGGCGGCGAGCAGTACTTC
CDR3 protein: CASSEIPTGGGEQYF
V gene: TRBV6-1
clone size: NA
J gene: TRBJ2-7
CDR3 length: 15
D gene: TRBD1

CDR3 DNA: TGTGCCAGCAGCTTAGCCGGGAGCTCCTACAATGAGCAGTTCTTC
CDR3 protein: CASSLAGSSYNEQFF
V gene: TRBV11-2
clone size: NA
J gene: TRBJ2-1
CDR3 length: 15
D gene: NA

CDR3 DNA: TGTGCCAGCAGTTACCGGGAGGGGAACACTGAAGCTTTCTTT
CDR3 protein: CASSYREGNTEAFF
V gene: TRBV6-5
clone size: NA
J gene: TRBJ1-1
CDR3 length: 14
D gene: NA

CDR3 DNA: TGTGCCAGCAGCTTGGGACTAGCGGAAACCTACAATGAGCAGTTCTTC
CDR3 protein: CASSLGLAETYNEQFF
V gene: TRBV5-4
clone size: NA
J gene: TRBJ2-1
CDR3 length: 16
D gene: TRBD2

CDR3 DNA: TGTGCCAGCAGCCCCGAGTCTAGCGGGAGAGGAGAGACCCAGTACTTC
CDR3 protein: CASSPESSGRGETQYF
V gene: TRBV7-9
clone size: NA
J gene: TRBJ2-5
CDR3 length: 16
D gene: TRBD2

CDR3 DNA: TGTGCCATTCAGGTTAGCTCCTACGAGCAGTACTTC
CDR3 protein: CAIQVSSYEQYF
V gene: TRBV6-6
clone size: NA
J gene: TRBJ2-7
CDR3 length: 12
D gene: NA

CDR3 DNA: TGTGCCAGCAGCCGAGAATTTAGGACAGGGGGCTTCAACGAGCAGTACTTC
CDR3 protein: CASSREFRTGGFNEQYF
V gene: TRBV11-2
clone size: NA
J gene: TRBJ2-7
CDR3 length: 17
D gene: TRBD1

CDR3 DNA: TGTGCCTGGAGTCTTTCCTCCTACGAGCAGTACTTC
CDR3 protein: CAWSLSSYEQYF
V gene: TRBV30
clone size: once
J gene: TRBJ2-7
CDR3 length: 12
D gene: NA

CDR3 DNA: TGTGCCTGGAGTAGGCGTTTCATAGCGAACACTGAAGCTTTCTTT
CDR3 protein: CAWSRRFIANTEAFF
V gene: TRBV30
clone size: NA
J gene: TRBJ1-1
CDR3 length: 15
D gene: NA

CDR3 DNA: TGTGCCAGCAGCATATTGGACAGGATGAACGAGCAGTACTTC
CDR3 protein: CASSILDRMNEQYF
V gene: TRBV11-2
clone size: NA
J gene: TRBJ2-7
CDR3 length: 14
D gene: TRBD1

CDR3 DNA: TGTGCCAGCAGTGAAGGCTGGAGCTCCTACAATGAGCAGTTCTTC
CDR3 protein: CASSEGWSSYNEQFF
V gene: TRBV2
clone size: NA
J gene: TRBJ2-1
CDR3 length: 15
D gene: NA

CDR3 DNA: TGTGCCAGCAGTCCTCGAATACAGGGTATAATCTTGAACACTGAAGCTTTCTTT
CDR3 protein: CASSPRIQGIILNTEAFF
V gene: TRBV7-9
clone size: NA
J gene: TRBJ1-1
CDR3 length: 18
D gene: NA

CDR3 DNA: TGTGCCAGCAGTGAAGTGGGCAGGTGGGCGGGCACTGAAGCTTTCTTT
CDR3 protein: CASSEVGRWAGTEAFF
V gene: TRBV2
clone size: NA
J gene: TRBJ1-1
CDR3 length: 16
D gene: NA

CDR3 DNA: TGTGCCATCAGTGAGTACTACAGGGACGGAAGGGAAAAACTGTTTTTT
CDR3 protein: CAISEYYRDGREKLFF
V gene: TRBV10-3
clone size: NA
J gene: TRBJ1-4
CDR3 length: 16
D gene: NA

CDR3 DNA: TGTGCCAGCAGTGAGCTACTAGCGGCTAATGAAAAACTGTTTTTT
CDR3 protein: CASSELLAANEKLFF
V gene: TRBV25-1
clone size: NA
J gene: TRBJ1-4
CDR3 length: 15
D gene: NA

CDR3 DNA: TGTGCCAGTAGTACAGATACTTCTTACACCGGGGAGCTGTTTTTT
CDR3 protein: CASSTDTSYTGELFF
V gene: TRBV19
clone size: once
J gene: TRBJ2-2
CDR3 length: 15
D gene: NA

CDR3 DNA: TGTGCCAGCAGTTTTAGCGGGAGTGTCGACGAGCAGTACTTC
CDR3 protein: CASSFSGSVDEQYF
V gene: TRBV28
clone size: NA
J gene: TRBJ2-7
CDR3 length: 14
D gene: TRBD2

CDR3 DNA: TGTGCCAGCAGCTTGCAGGATACGCAGTATTTT
CDR3 protein: CASSLQDTQYF
V gene: TRBV5-6
clone size: NA
J gene: TRBJ2-3
CDR3 length: 11
D gene: NA

CDR3 DNA: TGTGCCAGTAGTGTAACAGGGGGCATCGACGAGCAGTACTTC
CDR3 protein: CASSVTGGIDEQYF
V gene: TRBV19
clone size: NA
J gene: TRBJ2-7
CDR3 length: 14
D gene: TRBD1

CDR3 DNA: TGTGCCAGCAGCCTAAGACAGGACTCCTACGAGCAGTACTTC
CDR3 protein: CASSLRQDSYEQYF
V gene: TRBV5-5
clone size: NA
J gene: TRBJ2-7
CDR3 length: 14
D gene: NA

CDR3 DNA: TGTGCCAGCAGCTTGTGGCAGAACTCCTACGAGCAGTACTTC
CDR3 protein: CASSLWQNSYEQYF
V gene: TRBV5-6
clone size: once
J gene: TRBJ2-7
CDR3 length: 14
D gene: NA

CDR3 DNA: TGCAGCGTTAGGAAGGGGACTACGACGGGGGCCTACAATGAGCAGTTCTTC
CDR3 protein: CSVRKGTTTGAYNEQFF
V gene: TRBV29-1
clone size: NA
J gene: TRBJ2-1
CDR3 length: 17
D gene: TRBD2

CDR3 DNA: TGTGCCAGCAGCAACGAGGGATACCAAGAGACCCAGTACTTC
CDR3 protein: CASSNEGYQETQYF
V gene: TRBV11-3
clone size: NA
J gene: TRBJ2-5
CDR3 length: 14
D gene: NA

CDR3 DNA: TGTGCCAGCAGCTCTCCGGACAGGACCCGTGGGGATACGCAGTATTTT
CDR3 protein: CASSSPDRTRGDTQYF
V gene: TRBV7-2
clone size: once
J gene: TRBJ2-3
CDR3 length: 16
D gene: TRBD1